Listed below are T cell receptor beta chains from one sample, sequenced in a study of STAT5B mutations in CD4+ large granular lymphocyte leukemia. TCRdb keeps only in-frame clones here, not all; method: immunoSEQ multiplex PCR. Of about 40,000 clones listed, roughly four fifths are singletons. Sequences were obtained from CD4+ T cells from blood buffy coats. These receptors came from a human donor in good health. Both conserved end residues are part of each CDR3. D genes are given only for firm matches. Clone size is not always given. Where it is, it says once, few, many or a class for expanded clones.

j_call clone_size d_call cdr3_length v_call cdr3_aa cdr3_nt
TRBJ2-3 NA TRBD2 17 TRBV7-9 CASSSGDLAGNTDTQYF TGTGCCAGCAGCTCCGGAGACCTAGCGGGAAACACAGATACGCAGTATTTT
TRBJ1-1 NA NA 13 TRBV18 CASSATGNTEAFF TGTGCCAGCTCAGCGACAGGGAACACTGAAGCTTTCTTT
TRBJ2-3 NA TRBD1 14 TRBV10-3 CAISGQGSTDTQYF TGTGCCATCAGCGGACAGGGGAGCACAGATACGCAGTATTTT
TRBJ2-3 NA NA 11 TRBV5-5 CASRQSDTQYF TGTGCCAGCAGACAGTCAGATACGCAGTATTTT
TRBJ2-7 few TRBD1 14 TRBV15 CATSRGQGAREQYF TGTGCCACCAGCAGGGGACAGGGGGCACGCGAGCAGTACTTC
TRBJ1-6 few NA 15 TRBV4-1 CASSQTALGNSPLHF TGCGCCAGCAGCCAGACAGCGCTAGGTAATTCACCCCTCCACTTT
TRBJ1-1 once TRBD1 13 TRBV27 CASTTGAGGVAFF TGTGCCAGCACCACAGGGGCCGGTGGAGTGGCTTTCTTT
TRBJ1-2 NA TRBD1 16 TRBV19 CASSTGQGYRDYGYTF TGTGCCAGTAGTACGGGACAGGGGTATAGGGACTATGGCTACACCTTC
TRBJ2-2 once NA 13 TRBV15 CATSQGGTGELFF TGTGCCACCAGCCAGGGCGGGACCGGGGAGCTGTTTTTT
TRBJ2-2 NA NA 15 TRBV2 CASSNWGGGTGELFF TGTGCCAGCAGTAACTGGGGCGGAGGGACCGGGGAGCTGTTTTTT
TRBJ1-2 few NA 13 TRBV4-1 CASSGGQLNGYTF TGCGCCAGCAGCGGAGGACAGCTAAATGGCTACACCTTC
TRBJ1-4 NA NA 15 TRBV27 CASSFSRATNEKLFF TGTGCCAGCAGTTTTAGCAGGGCAACTAATGAAAAACTGTTTTTT
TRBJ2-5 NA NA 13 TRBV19 CASSIAGPETQYF TGTGCCAGTAGTATCGCGGGGCCAGAGACCCAGTACTTC
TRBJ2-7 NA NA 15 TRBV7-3 CASSLNPGARNEQYF TGTGCCAGCAGCTTAAATCCCGGGGCAAGGAACGAGCAGTACTTC
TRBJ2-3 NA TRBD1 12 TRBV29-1 CSARTGPDTQYF TGCAGCGCCCGGACAGGGCCCGATACGCAGTATTTT
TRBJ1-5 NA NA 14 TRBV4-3 CASSQESGNQPQHF TGCGCCAGCAGCCAAGAGAGTGGCAATCAGCCCCAGCATTTT
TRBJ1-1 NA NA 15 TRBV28 CASRSKGGKNTEAFF TGTGCCAGCAGGTCAAAGGGGGGCAAGAACACTGAAGCTTTCTTT
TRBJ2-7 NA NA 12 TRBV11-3 CASSRQGIEQYF TGTGCCAGCAGCCGCCAGGGAATCGAGCAGTACTTC
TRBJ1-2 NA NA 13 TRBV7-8 CASSLEPPYGYTF TGTGCCAGCAGCTTAGAACCGCCCTATGGCTACACCTTC
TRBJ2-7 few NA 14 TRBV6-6 CASTATGLSYEQYF TGTGCCAGCACCGCGACGGGATTATCCTACGAGCAGTACTTC
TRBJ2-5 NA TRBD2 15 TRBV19 CASSIGGLAGETQYF TGTGCCAGTAGTATAGGAGGACTAGCGGGAGAGACCCAGTACTTC
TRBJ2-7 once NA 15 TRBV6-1 CASSGWTGARYEQYF TGTGCCAGCAGCGGATGGACTGGAGCCCGTTACGAGCAGTACTTC
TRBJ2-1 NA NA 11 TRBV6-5 CASSYFYRQFF TGTGCCAGCAGTTACTTCTACCGGCAGTTCTTC
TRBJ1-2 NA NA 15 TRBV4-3 CASSQGGNSNYGYTF TGCGCCAGCAGCCAAGGGGGGAATTCTAACTATGGCTACACCTTC
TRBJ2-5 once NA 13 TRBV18 CASSPRLVETQYF TGTGCCAGCTCACCACGACTGGTGGAGACCCAGTACTTC
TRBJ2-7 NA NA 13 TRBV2 CASSLTGRNEQYF TGTGCCAGCAGCTTGACAGGACGAAACGAGCAGTACTTC
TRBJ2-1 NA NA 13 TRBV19 CAVGRLSYNEQFF TGTGCCGTGGGACGCCTGAGCTACAATGAGCAGTTCTTC
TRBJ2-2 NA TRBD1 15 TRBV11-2 CASSRDRVGTGELFF TGTGCCAGCAGCAGAGACAGGGTCGGGACCGGGGAGCTGTTTTTT
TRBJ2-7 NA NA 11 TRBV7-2 CASSFRNEQYF TGTGCCAGCAGCTTTCGCAACGAGCAGTACTTC
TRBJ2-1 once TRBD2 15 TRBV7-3 CASSLLAGPRDEQFF TGTGCCAGCAGCTTATTAGCGGGACCAAGGGATGAGCAGTTCTTC